This T cell receptor beta chain was documented in a study of T cell responses to AZD1222 COVID-19 vaccine. The V gene's germline CDR1 is MDHEN and CDR2 SYDVKM. CDR3 size: 14 residues. J was trimmed by 5 bases and V by 7 bases; bases with no gene match: 8. Sequencing used immunoSEQ multiplex PCR; TCRdb keeps in-frame clones, though not all of them. The profile shows 130,000 to 150,000 clones, around 90% of them singletons. Study observations and caveats: Dominant CD4 TCR responses targeted spike regions 160-218 and 743-854. The number of AZD1222 recipients seropositive at baseline was only six.

Of note for this clone: What it binds is unknown.

V is TRBV28 and J is TRBJ1-5, with 7 bases fitting TRBD1. This sample comprised peripheral blood, obtained on day 0 of AZD1222 vaccination. The source is an adult in good health. DNA for the CDR3: TGTGCCAGCACTATTGACAGGGAGGATCAGCCCCAGCATTTT. This gives the protein CASTIDREDQPQHF.